Following are 4 T cell receptor beta chains from one sample sequenced in a study of blood T cell repertoires in COVID-19. TCRdb keeps only in-frame clones here, not all; method: immunoSEQ multiplex PCR. The sample yields around 140,000 clones, around 90% seen once. Material: peripheral blood. Receptors were obtained from a human donor in a cohort sampled during active COVID-19.

This chain uses TRBV5-1 with TRBJ2-1; 11 bases fit TRBD1. Germline lookup yields CDR1 SGHRS and CDR2 YFSETQ. This CDR3 has 15 residues. V gave up 4 bases and J gave up 2 bases; unmatched junction bases: 2. CDR3 region: CASSAGQGAYNEQFF. For the CDR3, the DNA is TGCGCCAGCAGCGCGGGACAGGGGGCCTACAATGAGCAGTTCTTC.

The rearrangement joins TRBV5-1 to TRBJ2-1; TRBD2 might be the D (5 bases). The CDR3 covers 15 residues. Trimming took off 0 bases at V and 6 bases at J, with 13 bases between the two ends. Germline assignment: CDR1 SGHRS and CDR2 YFSETQ. For the CDR3, the DNA is TGCGCCAGCAGCTTGGCACTAGGGTTTTCCAATGAGCAGTTCTTC. This gives the protein CASSLALGFSNEQFF.

The DNA for the CDR3 is TGTGCCAGCAGCTACGGACGGCCACGCGGGGATACGCAGTATTTT. As protein: CASSYGRPRGDTQYF. The V gene is TRBV5-7, the J gene TRBJ2-3, with D perhaps matching TRBD2 (5 bases). TRBV5-7 is treated as an ORF (open reading frame) with a function not yet certain. The CDR3 runs 15 residues. The ends were cut back, 3 bases at V and 6 bases at J, with 17 bases in the middle.

V usage is TRBV9 and J usage is TRBJ2-6; 10 positions match TRBD1. V trimming: 4 bases; J trimming: 4 bases; junction bases outside the gene matches: 11. The CDR3 has 18 residues. Per the germline V gene, CDR1 is SGDLS and CDR2 is YYNGEE. The CDR3, as DNA: TGTGCCAGCAGCCCTAGGGACAGGGGAACGGAAGGGGCCAACGTCCTGACTTTC. It codes for CASSPRDRGTEGANVLTF.